This T cell receptor (beta chain) emerged from a study of blood T cell repertoires in COVID-19. Repertoires were generated with immunoSEQ multiplex PCR, while TCRdb's copy carries only in-frame clones and drops some. The top ten hold 2% to 2.5% of the sample, which has around 100,000 clones, roughly 85% seen once. Sequencing used peripheral blood. The source is a human donor in a cohort sampled during active COVID-19.

CDR3 bases: TGTGCCAGCAGTTCGACAGATAACTATGGCTACACCTTC. This gives the protein CASSSTDNYGYTF. The chain combines TRBV6-5 with TRBJ1-2, with D possibly matching TRBD1 (5 bases). CDR1 and CDR2 (germline): MNHEY, SVGAGI. The CDR3 totals 13 residues. The germline V and J ends were trimmed by 4 bases and 1 base, with 7 bases remaining between them.